These 14 T cell receptor beta chains were sequenced from one sample in a study of blood T cell repertoires in COVID-19 (dated by TCRdb to about 2020). Libraries were made using the immunoSEQ multiplex PCR assay. The clones in this table, taken by TCRdb from immuneACCESS, are in-frame only. Not every clone is retained; where verified, under half of the shortfall comes from an unresolved V gene, and the cause of the rest is unknown. The sample table lists approximately 160,000 clones, about 86% of them with a count of one. The top ten clonotypes cover 15% to 20% of the sample. The sample taken for sequencing was peripheral blood. The origin of the receptors is a woman older than 75 with acute or convalescent COVID-19.

This clone was picked up a small number of times. The CDR3, as DNA: TGTGCCAGCAGCTTGACCGGGACAGGTTCCTACGAGCAGTACTTC. Translation: CASSLTGTGSYEQYF. The chain carries TRBV7-2 and TRBJ2-7; 8 nucleotides agree with TRBD1. CDR1 SGHTA and CDR2 FQGNSA come from the germline V gene. The CDR3 runs to 15 residues. The junction had 5 bases not matched to a gene; V was cut back by 3 bases and J by 1 base.

The chain employs TRBV4-2 and TRBJ2-7; D gene unclear. The V gene's germline CDR1 is LGHNA and CDR2 YNFKEQ. The CDR3 extends over 13 amino acids. With 0 bases removed from V and 4 bases from J, the gap between germline ends came to 7 bases. CDR3 DNA: TGTGCCAGCAGCCAAGACAGGCAATACGAGCAGTACTTC. It codes for CASSQDRQYEQYF.

CDR3 bases: TGTGCCAGCAGTACCATTCCCAGGGGCGAAAAACTGTTTTTT. This encodes CASSTIPRGEKLFF. The chain carries TRBV6-2 or TRBV6-3 and TRBJ1-4; TRBD1 is a possible D gene (6 bases). V was cut by 5 bases and J by 8 bases, with 15 bases left in between. The CDR3 spans 14 residues. Germline V gene sequence: CDR1 MNHEY, CDR2 SVGEGT.

The chain uses TRBV7-6 and TRBJ2-1; the match to TRBD2 covers 11 bases. Trimming took 5 bases from V and 2 from J; bases not matched to a gene: 2. This CDR3 region has 15 residues. Germline CDR1 SGHVS, CDR2 FNYEAQ. The chain's CDR3 is CASSTLAGAYNEQFF. Here the CDR3 DNA reads TGTGCCAGCAGCACACTAGCGGGGGCCTACAATGAGCAGTTCTTC.

The rearrangement links TRBV7-6 to TRBJ2-3; 8 positions agree with TRBD2. V lost 1 base, J lost 0 bases, and 6 bases stayed unmatched. This CDR3 comprises 17 residues. Germline CDR1 SGHVS, CDR2 FNYEAQ. The CDR3 bases are TGTGCCAGCAGCTTAGGGGCGGGGGGCTCCAGCACAGATACGCAGTATTTT. Translating gives CASSLGAGGSSTDTQYF.

The V gene is TRBV7-3, the J gene TRBJ2-7, with 8 bases identical to TRBD1. The CDR3 runs to 15 residues. CDR1 SGHTA and CDR2 FQGTGA come from the germline V gene. V trimming: 5 bases; J trimming: 3 bases; junction bases outside the gene matches: 9. The CDR3 reads CASSVGQAGLYEQYF. In nucleotides, the CDR3 is TGTGCCAGCAGCGTGGGACAGGCGGGACTCTACGAGCAGTACTTC. Combining the CDR3 with reference TRBV7-3 and TRBJ2-7 gives the whole variable domain GAGVSQTPSNKVTEKGKYVELRCDPISGHTALYWYRQSLGQGPEFLIYFQGTGAADDSGLPNDRFFAVRPEGSVSTLKIQRTERGDSAVYLCASSVGQAGLYEQYFGPGTRLTVT.

The chain recombines TRBV19 with TRBJ2-1, with 13 bases identical to TRBD2. The CDR3 loop spans 15 amino acids. Germline assignment: CDR1 LNHDA and CDR2 SQIVND (reference sequence). V shed 8 bases, J shed 7 bases, and the junction held 8 bases outside the gene matches. The CDR3 region has the DNA TGTGCCAGTTCTAGGACTAGCGGGAGTGTTAATGAGCAGTTCTTC. Translation gives CASSRTSGSVNEQFF.

This clone was detected a few times. This chain connects TRBV10-3 to TRBJ2-7; D might be TRBD1 (6 bases). Germline values: CDR1 ENHRY, CDR2 SYGVKD. Deletions cut 5 bases from V and 0 bases from J, with 11 bases between. The CDR3 spans 14 residues. The CDR3 protein is CAISTTTGSYEQYF. Here the CDR3 DNA reads TGTGCCATCAGTACTACGACAGGCTCCTACGAGCAGTACTTC.

This CDR3 is CATSDPIAGGTDTQYF. The CDR3 nucleotides read TGTGCCACCAGTGATCCCATAGCGGGGGGCACAGATACGCAGTATTTT. This chain uses TRBV24-1 with TRBJ2-3; TRBD2 matches 9 bases. The germline V gene has CDR1 KGHDR and CDR2 SFDVKD. This CDR3 has 16 residues. V gave up 3 bases and J gave up 1 base; unmatched junction bases: 4.

Notes on this clone: Additional DNA sequences in this sample encode the identical CDR3. This sequence joins TRBV2 and TRBJ2-7; 7 bases map to TRBD1. The CDR3 loop spans 14 amino acids. The V and J ends lost 4 bases and 4 bases, in that order; junction bases with no gene match: 7. Germline V gives CDR1 SNHLY, CDR2 FYNNEI. CDR3 in DNA: TGTGCCAGCAGTGCGGGACAGAAACTTTACGAGCAGTACTTC. It specifies CASSAGQKLYEQYF.

This chain connects TRBV30 to TRBJ1-3; D uncertain. The germline gives CDR1 GTSNPN, CDR2 SVGIG (reference sequence). The CDR3 has 11 amino acids. V lost 5 bases and J 1 base, leaving 3 bases between the germline ends. The CDR3 nucleotides read TGTGCCTGGTCGTCTGGAAACACCATATATTTT. Translation: CAWSSGNTIYF. Variable domain in full (rest from reference TRBV30 and TRBJ1-3): SQTIHQWPATLVQPVGSPLSLECTVEGTSNPNLYWYRQAAGRGLQLLFYSVGIGQISSEVPQNLSASRPQDRQFILSSKKLLLSDSGFYLCAWSSGNTIYFGEGSWLTVV.

The genes are TRBV19 and TRBJ1-5; D is perhaps TRBD1 (5 bases). Germline V CDR1 and CDR2: LNHDA, SQIVND (reference sequence). The CDR3 is 18 amino acids. V shed 4 bases and J shed 0 bases, with 19 bases lying between them. The CDR3 sequence is CASSTIGGSLYSNQPQHF. The DNA of the CDR3 is TGTGCCAGTAGTACAATCGGGGGGTCCCTTTATAGCAATCAGCCCCAGCATTTT.

The rearrangement uses TRBV7-9 and TRBJ1-1; D is possibly TRBD1 (5 bases). The CDR3 spans 15 residues. Trimming stripped 3 bases from V and 3 bases from J, with 14 bases between. Germline V gene data show CDR1 as SEHNR and CDR2 as FQNEAQ (reference sequence). Here the CDR3 reads CASSLAGIRHTEAFF. The CDR3 DNA follows: TGTGCCAGCAGCTTGGCAGGGATAAGGCACACTGAAGCTTTCTTT.

This clone was counted between two and nine times. The chain has TRBV12-2 and TRBJ2-2; whether TRBD1, the table's D call, matches the DNA was not checked. TRBV12-2 is labeled a pseudogene. This CDR3 is built from 14 residues. CDR3 sequence (DNA): TGTGCAAGTCGCTATGACAGTCAGACCGGGGAGCTGTTTTTT. This translates into CASRYDSQTGELFF.